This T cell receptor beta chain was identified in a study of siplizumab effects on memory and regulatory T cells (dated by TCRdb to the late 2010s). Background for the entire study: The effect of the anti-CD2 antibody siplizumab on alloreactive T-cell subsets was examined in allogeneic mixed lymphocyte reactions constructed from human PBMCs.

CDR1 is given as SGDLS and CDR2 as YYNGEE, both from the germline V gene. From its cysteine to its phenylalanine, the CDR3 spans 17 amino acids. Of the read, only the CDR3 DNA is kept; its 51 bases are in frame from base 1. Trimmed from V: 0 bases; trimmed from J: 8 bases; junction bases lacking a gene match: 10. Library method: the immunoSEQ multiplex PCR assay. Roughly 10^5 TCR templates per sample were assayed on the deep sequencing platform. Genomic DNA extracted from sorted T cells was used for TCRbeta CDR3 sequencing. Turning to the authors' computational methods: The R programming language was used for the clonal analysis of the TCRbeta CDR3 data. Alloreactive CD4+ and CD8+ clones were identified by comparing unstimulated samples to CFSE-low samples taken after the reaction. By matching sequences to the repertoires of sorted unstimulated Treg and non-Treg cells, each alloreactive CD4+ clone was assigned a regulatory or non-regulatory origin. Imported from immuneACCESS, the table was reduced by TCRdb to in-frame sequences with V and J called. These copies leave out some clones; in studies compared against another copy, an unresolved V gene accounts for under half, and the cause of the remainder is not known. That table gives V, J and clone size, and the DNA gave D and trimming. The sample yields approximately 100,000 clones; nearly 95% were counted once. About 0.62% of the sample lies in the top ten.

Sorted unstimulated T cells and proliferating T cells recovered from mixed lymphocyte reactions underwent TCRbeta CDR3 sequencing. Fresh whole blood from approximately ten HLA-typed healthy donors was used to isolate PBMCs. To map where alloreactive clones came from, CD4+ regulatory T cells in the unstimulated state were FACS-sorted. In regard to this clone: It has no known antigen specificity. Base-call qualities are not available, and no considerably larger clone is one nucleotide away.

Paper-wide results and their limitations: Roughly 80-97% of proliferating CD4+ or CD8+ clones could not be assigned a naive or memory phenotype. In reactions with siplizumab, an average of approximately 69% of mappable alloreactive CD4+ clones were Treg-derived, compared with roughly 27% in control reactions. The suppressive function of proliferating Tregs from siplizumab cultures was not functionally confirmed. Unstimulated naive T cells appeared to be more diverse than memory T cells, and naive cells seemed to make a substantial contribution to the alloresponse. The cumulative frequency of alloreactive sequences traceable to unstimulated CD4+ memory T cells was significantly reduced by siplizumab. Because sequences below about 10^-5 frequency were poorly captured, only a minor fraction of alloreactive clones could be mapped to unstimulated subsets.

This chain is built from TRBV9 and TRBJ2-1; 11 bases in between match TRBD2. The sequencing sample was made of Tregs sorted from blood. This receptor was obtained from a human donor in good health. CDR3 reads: CASSVDVLAGAMDEQFF. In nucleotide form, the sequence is TGTGCCAGCAGCGTAGATGTACTAGCGGGGGCGATGGATGAGCAGTTCTTC.